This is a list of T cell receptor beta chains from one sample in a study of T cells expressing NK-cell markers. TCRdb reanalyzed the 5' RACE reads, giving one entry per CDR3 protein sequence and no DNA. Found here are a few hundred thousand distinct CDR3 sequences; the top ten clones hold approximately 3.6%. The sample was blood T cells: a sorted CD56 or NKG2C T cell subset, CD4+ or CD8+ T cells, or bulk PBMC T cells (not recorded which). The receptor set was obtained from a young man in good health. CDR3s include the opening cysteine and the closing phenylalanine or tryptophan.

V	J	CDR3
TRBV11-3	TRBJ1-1	CASSLGTVQVNTEAFF
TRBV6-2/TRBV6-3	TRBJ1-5	CASALTARDSPHKAQHF
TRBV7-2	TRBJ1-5	CASSPPGQGGVQPQHF
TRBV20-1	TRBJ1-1	CSARDSGFFMNTEAFF
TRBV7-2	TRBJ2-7	CASSKNSGGTYEQYF
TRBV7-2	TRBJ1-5	CASSLGTGDYSNQPQHF
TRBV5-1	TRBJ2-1	CASSLAAGNLNEQFF
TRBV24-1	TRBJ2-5	CATSDLGTSDGETQYF
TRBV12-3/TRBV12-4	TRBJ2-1	CASSLLYPSGVGYNEQFF
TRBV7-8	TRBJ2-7	CASSPRSTKEQYF